What follows describes a single T cell receptor (beta chain). Its target is not known. The data were obtained in a study of cytomegalovirus exposure and HLA in healthy donors. Overall study context: Prior work identified some 120 million unique TCR beta sequences in roughly 180 million T cells. Findings and caveats of the study: A cluster of highly shared sequence variants was likely a sequencing artifact. A later analysis linked a missense DCLRE1C variant to TCR beta V- and J-gene trimming.

The PCR ran on 60 Vbeta and 13 Jbeta primers. Generated by immunoSEQ multiplex PCR, the TCRdb table keeps only in-frame clones and is missing some. Of over 75,000 clones in the sample, around four fifths are singletons; the top ten hold 3% to 3.5%. Unrecorded immune exposure was likely among donors, who were nominally healthy when sampled. V was trimmed by 7 bases and J by 1 base, leaving 22 bases between them. The CDR3 has 17 amino acids. Germline CDR1 is LNHDA and CDR2 is SQIVND (reference sequence). This clonotype originated in a man aged 25-45 years in good health and CMV-seropositive. Material for sequencing was PBMCs. The J gene is TRBJ1-2, the V gene TRBV19, with D maybe TRBD1 (6 bases). The CDR3 DNA follows: TGTGCCAGTACCCCCGGGGGGGCTACAGGAGGTAACTATGGCTACACCTTC. This gives the protein CASTPGGATGGNYGYTF.